This T cell receptor (beta chain) was documented in a study of blood T cell repertoires in COVID-19. As for the study in general: Sources were T cells, B-cell-depleted T cells, or PBMCs; the material itself was cDNA or gDNA.

CDR1 is SNHLY, CDR2 FYNNEI, per germline. The junction had 7 bases not matched to a gene; V was cut back by 3 bases and J by 4 bases. The CDR3 loop spans 15 amino acids. Assay used: immunoSEQ multiplex PCR; TCRdb lists only in-frame clones, some missing. The table includes about 170,000 clones, 83% detected once. What was sequenced was peripheral blood. V gene TRBV2 combines with J gene TRBJ2-3, with TRBD1 matching over 7 bases. This receptor was obtained from a woman of 80 years or more with acute or convalescent COVID-19. CDR3 sequence (DNA): TGTGCCAGCAGTGAGGGCAGGGGGAGTTCAGATACGCAGTATTTT. The encoded protein is CASSEGRGSSDTQYF. The full variable domain, its missing parts supplied by reference TRBV2 and TRBJ2-3, is EPEVTQTPSHQVTQMGQEVILRCVPISNHLYFYWYRQILGQKVEFLVSFYNNEISEKSEIFDDQFSVERPDGSNFTLKIRSTKLEDSAMYFCASSEGRGSSDTQYFGPGTRLTVL.